This paragraph reports one T cell receptor beta chain. The sample originates from a study of OX40 agonist ivuxolimab in advanced cancers. J lost 2 bases, V lost 7 bases, and 4 bases had no gene match. Germline lookup yields CDR1 SNHLY and CDR2 FYNNEI. CDR3 length: 14 residues. Using immunoSEQ multiplex PCR, the repertoire was profiled, and TCRdb retains in-frame clones only, with some absent. Among 55,000 to 65,000 clones, around 84% were seen once, and the ten largest hold under 3%. This clonotype was obtained from an adult with an advanced solid tumor such as melanoma, head and neck, liver or kidney cancer. The source material was CD4+ or CD8+ T cells sorted from blood, sampled in a trial of the OX40 agonist ivuxolimab. The chain joins TRBV2 to TRBJ2-3; 9 bases agree with TRBD2. CDR3 nucleotides: TGTGCCAGCATGCGGGAGGGGTACACAGATACGCAGTATTTT. This gives the protein CASMREGYTDTQYF.